These 10 T cell receptor beta chains were all obtained from the same sample, sequenced in a study of T cells in Graves' hyperthyroidism and ophthalmopathy. The CDR3 regions of TCR beta were amplified from RNA transcripts. When the TCR CDR3 underwent first-round RT-PCR, the HTBI primer set was used. TCRdb reprocessed the multiplex PCR reads with MiXCR, giving one entry per CDR3 protein. Among 400,000 to 500,000 distinct CDR3 sequences listed, under 15% were seen once. The sample consisted of blood. These receptors all come from a man aged 18 to 30 with Graves' ophthalmopathy.

The table lists this clonotype with many counts. The rearrangement links TRBV11-2 to TRBJ1-2, with no clear D. The CDR3 covers 15 residues. Germline V gene sequence: CDR1 SGHAT, CDR2 FQNNGV. V was cut by 5 bases and J by 0 bases, with 13 bases left in between. The DNA for the CDR3 is TGTGCCAGCAGCCCCCTGATCGGGCCTAACTATGGCTACACCTTC. Encoded protein: CASSPLIGPNYGYTF.

The J gene is TRBJ2-2, the V gene TRBV7-2, with 9 nucleotides matching TRBD1. The CDR3 spans 12 residues. Germline CDR1 reads SGHTA; CDR2 reads FQGNSA. V was clipped by 5 bases and J by 14 bases; unmatched bases: 6. The CDR3 sequence is CASSGRTGALFF. CDR3 in DNA: TGTGCCAGCAGCGGGCGGACAGGGGCCCTGTTTTTT.

This clonotype was found a few times. The chain uses TRBV27 and TRBJ2-5; no clear D. CDR3 size: 14 residues. The V gene's germline CDR1 is MNHEY and CDR2 SMNVEV (reference sequence). Trimming stripped 0 bases from V and 7 bases from J, with 12 bases between. The CDR3 bases are TGTGCCAGCAGTTTATCGCGTTTGCTGGGGACCCAGTACTTC. Amino acid sequence: CASSLSRLLGTQYF.

In this sample, this clonotype turned up many times. The chain carries TRBV12-3 or TRBV12-4 and TRBJ1-4; 8 bases match TRBD1. This CDR3 has 14 amino acids. Trimming at V came to 1 base and at J to 5 bases, leaving 0 bases not matched to a gene. The CDR3 DNA is TGTGCCAGCAGTTTAGACAGGGGGAATGAAAAACTGTTTTTT. It specifies CASSLDRGNEKLFF.

The sample holds many counts of this clonotype. The genes are TRBV5-1 and TRBJ1-6; D is possibly TRBD1 (5 bases). Germline V CDR1 and CDR2: SGHRS, YFSETQ. Trimming shortened V by 0 bases and J by 7 bases, and 14 bases separated the two germline ends. The length of the CDR3 is 16 residues. CDR3 DNA: TGCGCCAGCAGCTTGGCAGGGTCAACAGCGAATTCACCCCTCCACTTT. Its translation: CASSLAGSTANSPLHF.

The chain combines TRBV27 with TRBJ1-5; 7 nucleotides align to TRBD1. The CDR3 extends over 15 amino acids. V dropped 5 bases and J dropped 2; count of bases not matched to a gene: 6. Germline CDR1 reads MNHEY; CDR2 reads SMNVEV (reference sequence). The CDR3 protein is CASSEGGTGNQPQHF. The DNA for the CDR3 is TGTGCCAGCAGTGAGGGGGGGACAGGCAATCAGCCCCAGCATTTT.

This clonotype appeared a few times. The J gene is TRBJ1-6, the V gene TRBV29-1; TRBD1 agrees at 9 bases. CDR3 size: 14 residues. Unmatched junction bases numbered 5, after V lost 4 bases and J lost 7 bases. Looked up from germline, CDR1 is SQVTM and CDR2 is ANQGSEA. CDR3 in DNA: TGCAGCGTTGCTACAGGGGGCGTCAATTCACCCCTCCACTTT. Protein: CSVATGGVNSPLHF.

This clonotype came up many times. The chain employs TRBV7-9 and TRBJ2-1; 9 bases match TRBD1. CDR1 is SEHNR and CDR2 is FQNEAQ in the germline V gene (reference sequence). V was clipped by 5 bases and J by 5 bases; unmatched bases: 7. This CDR3 is built from 15 residues. In DNA form, the CDR3 reads TGTGCCAGCAGCGAAGACAGGGGGGTCGACAATGAGCAGTTCTTC. Translated, it gives CASSEDRGVDNEQFF. Full variable domain (outside the CDR3, taken from reference TRBV7-9 and TRBJ2-1): DTGVSQNPRHKITKRGQNVTFRCDPISEHNRLYWYRQTLGQGPEFLTYFQNEAQLEKSRLLSDRFSAERPKGSFSTLEIQRTEQGDSAMYLCASSEDRGVDNEQFFGPGTRLTVL.

This clonotype was observed at least ten times. This chain uses TRBV5-5 with TRBJ2-2; weak D call: TRBD1 (6 bases). V was pared by 0 bases and J by 5 bases, with 17 bases between. The CDR3 runs 17 residues. Germline loops: CDR1 SGHKS, CDR2 YYEKEE (reference sequence). The CDR3 DNA follows: TGTGCCAGCAGCTTGGGTAGAAACCTACAGGGTACCGGGGAGCTGTTTTTT. Translation: CASSLGRNLQGTGELFF. The full variable domain, in which reference TRBV5-5 and TRBJ2-2 provide the parts outside the CDR3, is DAGVTQSPTHLIKTRGQQVTLRCSPISGHKSVSWYQQVLGQGPQFIFQYYEKEERGRGNFPDRFSARQFPNYSSELNVNALLLGDSALYLCASSLGRNLQGTGELFFGEGSRLTVL.

This rearrangement joins TRBV4-1 to TRBJ2-2; 9 nucleotides line up with TRBD1. This CDR3 comprises 17 residues. V shed 1 base and J 5 bases; nucleotides not matched to a gene: 8. From germline, CDR1 is MGHRA and CDR2 YSYEKL. The CDR3 nucleotides read TGCGCCAGCAGCCAAGTCTGGGGACAGGGATCTACCGGGGAGCTGTTTTTT. It yields the protein CASSQVWGQGSTGELFF.